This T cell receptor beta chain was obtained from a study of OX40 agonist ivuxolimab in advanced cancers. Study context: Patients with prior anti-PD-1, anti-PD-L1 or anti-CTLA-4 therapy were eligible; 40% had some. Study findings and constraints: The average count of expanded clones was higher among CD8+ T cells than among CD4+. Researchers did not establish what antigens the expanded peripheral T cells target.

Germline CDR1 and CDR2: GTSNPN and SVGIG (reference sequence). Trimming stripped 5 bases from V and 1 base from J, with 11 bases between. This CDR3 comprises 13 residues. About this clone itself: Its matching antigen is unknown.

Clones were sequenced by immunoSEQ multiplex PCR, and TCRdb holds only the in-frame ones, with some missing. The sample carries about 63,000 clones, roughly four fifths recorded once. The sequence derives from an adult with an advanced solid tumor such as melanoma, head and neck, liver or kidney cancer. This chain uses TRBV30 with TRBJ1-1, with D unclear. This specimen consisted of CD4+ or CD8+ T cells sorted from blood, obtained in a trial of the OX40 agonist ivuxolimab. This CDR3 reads CAWSSRQNTEAFF. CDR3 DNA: TGTGCCTGGTCATCCCGACAGAACACTGAAGCTTTCTTT.